This is a list of T cell receptor beta chains from one sample in a study of cytomegalovirus exposure and HLA in healthy donors. Generated by immunoSEQ multiplex PCR, the TCRdb table keeps only in-frame clones and is missing some. This table holds 90,000 to 100,000 clones, under 80% found once. The sample was PBMCs. Source of these receptors: a man aged 35 to 55 in good health and CMV-seropositive. The CDR3 runs from the conserved cysteine through the conserved F or W. Each record gives: D gene, J gene, V gene, clone size, CDR3 protein, CDR3 DNA. A D gene is named only where the DNA matches it firmly. A clone size is listed for some rows: how often the clone was seen (once, few, many), or a class if it is expanded.

D gene: TRBD1
J gene: TRBJ1-1
V gene: TRBV5-1
clone size: .
CDR3 protein: CASSLGDRGLNTEAFF
CDR3 DNA: TGCGCCAGCAGCTTGGGGGACAGGGGCTTGAACACTGAAGCTTTCTTT

D gene: .
J gene: TRBJ1-2
V gene: TRBV18
clone size: .
CDR3 protein: CASSPPSEAYGYTF
CDR3 DNA: TGTGCCAGCTCACCCCCGTCAGAGGCCTATGGCTACACCTTC

D gene: .
J gene: TRBJ2-2
V gene: TRBV5-4
clone size: .
CDR3 protein: CASSLYGALNTGELFF
CDR3 DNA: TGTGCCAGCAGCTTGTACGGAGCACTGAACACCGGGGAGCTGTTTTTT

D gene: TRBD1
J gene: TRBJ1-2
V gene: TRBV6-4
clone size: .
CDR3 protein: CASISGQGWDGYTF
CDR3 DNA: TGTGCCAGCATATCGGGACAGGGGTGGGATGGCTACACCTTC

D gene: TRBD2
J gene: TRBJ2-1
V gene: TRBV28
clone size: .
CDR3 protein: CASSDTLAGDLYNEQFF
CDR3 DNA: TGTGCCAGCAGTGACACGCTAGCGGGCGACCTCTACAATGAGCAGTTCTTC

D gene: TRBD1
J gene: TRBJ2-7
V gene: TRBV19
clone size: .
CDR3 protein: CASSTTGGVENEQYF
CDR3 DNA: TGTGCCAGTAGTACAACAGGGGGCGTCGAGAACGAGCAGTACTTC

D gene: TRBD2
J gene: TRBJ2-5
V gene: TRBV5-1
clone size: .
CDR3 protein: CASSLGLAGAQETQYF
CDR3 DNA: TGCGCCAGCAGCTTGGGACTAGCGGGGGCCCAAGAGACCCAGTACTTC

D gene: TRBD2
J gene: TRBJ2-3
V gene: TRBV2
clone size: once
CDR3 protein: CASVTSGTDTQYF
CDR3 DNA: TGTGCCAGCGTAACTAGCGGGACAGATACGCAGTATTTT

D gene: TRBD2
J gene: TRBJ2-1
V gene: TRBV7-7
clone size: .
CDR3 protein: CASSRGLLSDEQFF
CDR3 DNA: TGTGCTAGCAGCCGGGGACTACTTAGCGATGAGCAGTTCTTC

D gene: TRBD2
J gene: TRBJ2-7
V gene: TRBV9
clone size: few
CDR3 protein: CASSVGSAGGEQYF
CDR3 DNA: TGTGCCAGCAGCGTAGGTTCAGCGGGGGGCGAGCAGTACTTC